Listed below are T cell receptor beta chains from one sample, sequenced in a study of T cells in tumors after PD-1 blockade. The assay was immunoSEQ multiplex PCR, and TCRdb's table has in-frame clones only and misses some. The sample has 20,000 to 25,000 clones, 80% to 85% seen once. This sample comprised PBMCs, obtained after anti-PD-1 treatment. All receptors derive from a human donor with basal cell carcinoma. Both conserved end residues are part of each CDR3. D genes are given only for firm matches. Expanded clones get a size class; other rows say once, few or many, or leave the size out.

j_call: TRBJ2-7
v_call: TRBV30
d_call: TRBD2
clone_size: once
cdr3_aa: CAWSDQTSAEQYF
cdr3_nt: TGTGCCTGGAGTGACCAGACTAGCGCTGAGCAGTACTTC

j_call: TRBJ2-7
v_call: TRBV18
d_call: TRBD1
clone_size: NA
cdr3_aa: CASSPNRGLHLYEQYF
cdr3_nt: TGTGCCAGCTCACCAAACAGGGGGCTTCATTTGTACGAGCAGTACTTC

j_call: TRBJ1-6
v_call: TRBV4-2
d_call: NA
clone_size: NA
cdr3_aa: CASSQATAGNSPLHF
cdr3_nt: TGTGCCAGCAGCCAAGCGACAGCGGGGAATTCACCCCTCCACTTT

j_call: TRBJ1-6
v_call: TRBV7-9
d_call: NA
clone_size: NA
cdr3_aa: CASSPFQGSTLHF
cdr3_nt: TGTGCCAGCAGCCCGTTTCAGGGGTCGACCCTCCACTTT

j_call: TRBJ2-7
v_call: TRBV15
d_call: NA
clone_size: NA
cdr3_aa: CATSRDMASVHEQYF
cdr3_nt: TGTGCCACCAGCAGAGACATGGCTTCCGTTCACGAGCAGTACTTC

j_call: TRBJ2-5
v_call: TRBV10-2
d_call: NA
clone_size: NA
cdr3_aa: CASSTQETQYF
cdr3_nt: TGCGCCAGCAGCACCCAAGAGACCCAGTACTTC

j_call: TRBJ2-6
v_call: TRBV27
d_call: TRBD1
clone_size: NA
cdr3_aa: CASSSPGQGMAGANVLTF
cdr3_nt: TGTGCCAGCAGTTCGCCGGGACAGGGAATGGCTGGGGCCAACGTCCTGACTTTC

j_call: TRBJ1-2
v_call: TRBV30
d_call: TRBD1
clone_size: NA
cdr3_aa: CAYSTGTGPWGYTF
cdr3_nt: TGTGCCTATTCCACCGGGACAGGGCCTTGGGGCTACACCTTC

j_call: TRBJ1-1
v_call: TRBV19
d_call: NA
clone_size: NA
cdr3_aa: CASSIGTNTEAFF
cdr3_nt: TGTGCCAGTAGTATAGGTACGAACACTGAAGCTTTCTTT

j_call: TRBJ2-7
v_call: TRBV15
d_call: NA
clone_size: NA
cdr3_aa: CATSLEGGYGYEQYF
cdr3_nt: TGTGCCACCAGCCTAGAAGGGGGGTATGGCTACGAGCAGTACTTC

j_call: TRBJ1-4
v_call: TRBV29-1
d_call: NA
clone_size: NA
cdr3_aa: CSVAQATNEKLFF
cdr3_nt: TGCAGCGTTGCCCAGGCAACTAATGAAAAACTGTTTTTT

j_call: TRBJ2-3
v_call: TRBV5-1
d_call: NA
clone_size: NA
cdr3_aa: CASSLAGGTDTQYF
cdr3_nt: TGCGCCAGCAGCTTGGCTGGGGGGACAGATACGCAGTATTTT

j_call: TRBJ1-4
v_call: TRBV19
d_call: NA
clone_size: once
cdr3_aa: CASSGQSATNEKLFF
cdr3_nt: TGTGCCAGTAGTGGACAGTCGGCAACTAATGAAAAACTGTTTTTT

j_call: TRBJ1-3
v_call: TRBV6-6
d_call: TRBD1
clone_size: NA
cdr3_aa: CASSPGQGATGNTIYF
cdr3_nt: TGTGCCAGCAGCCCCGGACAGGGAGCGACTGGAAACACCATATATTTT

j_call: TRBJ2-7
v_call: TRBV2
d_call: NA
clone_size: NA
cdr3_aa: CASTESDSYEQYF
cdr3_nt: TGTGCCAGCACCGAAAGTGACAGCTACGAGCAGTACTTC

j_call: TRBJ2-7
v_call: TRBV2
d_call: TRBD1
clone_size: few
cdr3_aa: CANGQENEQYF
cdr3_nt: TGTGCCAACGGACAGGAAAACGAGCAGTACTTC

j_call: TRBJ1-6
v_call: TRBV3-1/TRBV3-2
d_call: NA
clone_size: NA
cdr3_aa: CASSQAPHVNSPLHF
cdr3_nt: TGTGCCAGCAGCCAAGCGCCTCACGTTAATTCACCCCTCCACTTT

j_call: TRBJ1-4
v_call: TRBV27
d_call: NA
clone_size: NA
cdr3_aa: CASHIGSKLFF
cdr3_nt: TGTGCCAGCCATATAGGCTCTAAACTGTTTTTT

j_call: TRBJ2-7
v_call: TRBV3-1/TRBV3-2
d_call: TRBD1
clone_size: NA
cdr3_aa: CASSAPGTGTHEQYF
cdr3_nt: TGTGCCAGCAGCGCCCCCGGGACAGGGACCCACGAGCAGTACTTC

j_call: TRBJ2-7
v_call: TRBV12-2
d_call: NA
clone_size: once
cdr3_aa: CASRQGPHNTYEQYF
cdr3_nt: TGTGCAAGTCGACAGGGTCCACATAACACCTACGAGCAGTACTTC

j_call: TRBJ2-2
v_call: TRBV21-1
d_call: NA
clone_size: NA
cdr3_aa: CASRTIRTGSSNTGELFF
cdr3_nt: TGTGCCAGCAGAACGATCCGGACAGGCTCCTCGAACACCGGGGAGCTGTTTTTT

j_call: TRBJ1-2
v_call: TRBV2
d_call: NA
clone_size: once
cdr3_aa: CASSWTDGYTF
cdr3_nt: TGTGCCAGCAGTTGGACCGACGGCTACACCTTC

j_call: TRBJ1-1
v_call: TRBV6-5
d_call: NA
clone_size: few
cdr3_aa: CASSYGEYYTEAFF
cdr3_nt: TGTGCCAGCAGTTACGGGGAGTATTACACTGAAGCTTTCTTT

j_call: TRBJ1-1
v_call: TRBV5-1
d_call: NA
clone_size: NA
cdr3_aa: CASSSNRDTLVAFF
cdr3_nt: TGCGCCAGCAGCTCCAACCGGGACACCCTTGTTGCTTTCTTT

j_call: TRBJ1-5
v_call: TRBV6-5
d_call: TRBD1
clone_size: few
cdr3_aa: CASRARTGPNQPQHF
cdr3_nt: TGTGCCAGCAGAGCCCGGACAGGGCCTAATCAGCCCCAGCATTTT

j_call: TRBJ1-4
v_call: TRBV20-1
d_call: NA
clone_size: NA
cdr3_aa: CSATDSEKLFF
cdr3_nt: TGCAGTGCCACGGACTCTGAAAAACTGTTTTTT

j_call: TRBJ1-5
v_call: TRBV18
d_call: NA
clone_size: NA
cdr3_aa: CASSPRGQLENQPQHF
cdr3_nt: TGTGCCAGCTCACCACGTGGTCAATTGGAGAATCAGCCCCAGCATTTT

j_call: TRBJ1-1
v_call: TRBV5-8
d_call: TRBD1
clone_size: NA
cdr3_aa: CASRGQGWSTEAFF
cdr3_nt: TGTGCCAGCAGGGGACAGGGTTGGAGCACTGAAGCTTTCTTT

j_call: TRBJ2-5
v_call: TRBV6-6
d_call: TRBD2
clone_size: once
cdr3_aa: CASSGTSGGYQETQYF
cdr3_nt: TGTGCCAGCAGTGGGACTAGCGGGGGTTACCAAGAGACCCAGTACTTC

j_call: TRBJ1-5
v_call: TRBV9
d_call: NA
clone_size: NA
cdr3_aa: CASSVAGTGQPQHF
cdr3_nt: TGTGCCAGCAGCGTAGCTGGGACGGGTCAGCCCCAGCATTTT

j_call: TRBJ2-5
v_call: TRBV5-6
d_call: TRBD2
clone_size: NA
cdr3_aa: CASSALAGNYQETQYF
cdr3_nt: TGTGCCAGCAGCGCTTTAGCGGGGAACTACCAAGAGACCCAGTACTTC

j_call: TRBJ1-5
v_call: TRBV30
d_call: NA
clone_size: NA
cdr3_aa: CAWSGNQGRNQPQHF
cdr3_nt: TGTGCCTGGAGCGGTAATCAGGGGAGGAATCAGCCCCAGCATTTT

j_call: TRBJ1-2
v_call: TRBV2
d_call: NA
clone_size: NA
cdr3_aa: CASSADTAYGYTF
cdr3_nt: TGTGCCAGCAGCGCGGACACCGCCTATGGCTACACCTTC

j_call: TRBJ1-5
v_call: TRBV24-1
d_call: NA
clone_size: NA
cdr3_aa: CATSENSNQPQHF
cdr3_nt: TGTGCCACCAGTGAAAATAGCAATCAGCCCCAGCATTTT

j_call: TRBJ1-1
v_call: TRBV5-6
d_call: NA
clone_size: NA
cdr3_aa: CASSPSTARHTEAFF
cdr3_nt: TGTGCCAGCAGCCCCTCGACTGCACGACACACTGAAGCTTTCTTT

j_call: TRBJ2-2
v_call: TRBV4-1
d_call: TRBD1
clone_size: NA
cdr3_aa: CASSQGAGGVRNTGELFF
cdr3_nt: TGCGCCAGCAGCCAAGGGGCAGGGGGTGTTAGGAACACCGGGGAGCTGTTTTTT

j_call: TRBJ1-2
v_call: TRBV10-3
d_call: NA
clone_size: once
cdr3_aa: CAISTRGFNYGYTF
cdr3_nt: TGTGCCATCAGTACTCGGGGATTTAACTATGGCTACACCTTC

j_call: TRBJ2-1
v_call: TRBV10-2
d_call: NA
clone_size: NA
cdr3_aa: CASSSFEQFF
cdr3_nt: TGCGCCAGCAGTAGCTTTGAGCAGTTCTTC

j_call: TRBJ2-7
v_call: TRBV5-6
d_call: NA
clone_size: NA
cdr3_aa: CASSPQRAYEQYF
cdr3_nt: TGTGCCAGCAGCCCCCAGCGGGCCTACGAGCAGTACTTC

j_call: TRBJ1-5
v_call: TRBV12-3/TRBV12-4
d_call: NA
clone_size: few
cdr3_aa: CASSFMGQPQHF
cdr3_nt: TGTGCCAGCAGTTTTATGGGCCAGCCCCAGCATTTT

j_call: TRBJ1-1
v_call: TRBV6-5
d_call: TRBD1
clone_size: once
cdr3_aa: CASSRDRVGAFF
cdr3_nt: TGTGCCAGCAGCCGGGACAGGGTGGGAGCTTTCTTT

j_call: TRBJ2-7
v_call: TRBV18
d_call: NA
clone_size: NA
cdr3_aa: CASSPSYRAGSYEQYF
cdr3_nt: TGTGCCAGCTCACCTTCCTATAGGGCGGGGTCCTACGAGCAGTACTTC

j_call: TRBJ1-2
v_call: TRBV18
d_call: NA
clone_size: NA
cdr3_aa: CASSPEPDFGYTF
cdr3_nt: TGTGCCAGCTCACCAGAGCCGGACTTCGGCTACACCTTC

j_call: TRBJ1-6
v_call: TRBV21-1
d_call: NA
clone_size: NA
cdr3_aa: CASSWGKGYNSPLHF
cdr3_nt: TGTGCCAGCAGCTGGGGGAAGGGTTACAATTCACCCCTCCACTTT

j_call: TRBJ1-4
v_call: TRBV13
d_call: TRBD1
clone_size: few
cdr3_aa: CASSRTGSREKLFF
cdr3_nt: TGTGCCAGCAGTCGGACAGGGAGTAGGGAAAAACTGTTTTTT

j_call: TRBJ2-3
v_call: TRBV7-2
d_call: NA
clone_size: NA
cdr3_aa: CASSPQRGTDTQYF
cdr3_nt: TGTGCCAGCAGCCCTCAGCGGGGCACAGATACGCAGTATTTT

j_call: TRBJ2-7
v_call: TRBV5-6
d_call: NA
clone_size: once
cdr3_aa: CASSLDGTVSYEQYF
cdr3_nt: TGTGCCAGCAGCTTGGACGGGACGGTATCCTACGAGCAGTACTTC

j_call: TRBJ1-2
v_call: TRBV5-1
d_call: TRBD1
clone_size: NA
cdr3_aa: CASSLVHLGTGGFVTF
cdr3_nt: TGCGCCAGCAGCTTAGTCCATCTCGGGACAGGGGGCTTTGTGACCTTC

j_call: TRBJ1-2
v_call: TRBV19
d_call: NA
clone_size: NA
cdr3_aa: CASSNLKNWGYTF
cdr3_nt: TGTGCCAGTAGTAACCTTAAGAATTGGGGCTACACCTTC

j_call: TRBJ2-5
v_call: TRBV3-1/TRBV3-2
d_call: TRBD2
clone_size: NA
cdr3_aa: CASSSWLAGRETQYF
cdr3_nt: TGTGCCAGCAGTTCGTGGCTAGCGGGGCGGGAGACCCAGTACTTC

j_call: TRBJ2-7
v_call: TRBV6-1
d_call: TRBD2
clone_size: NA
cdr3_aa: CASSEASGAGGSYEQYF
cdr3_nt: TGTGCCAGCAGTGAAGCGAGCGGGGCGGGGGGCTCCTACGAGCAGTACTTC

j_call: TRBJ2-2
v_call: TRBV9
d_call: TRBD1
clone_size: once
cdr3_aa: CASSPWTGGAGGELFF
cdr3_nt: TGTGCCAGCAGCCCCTGGACAGGGGGCGCCGGCGGGGAGCTGTTTTTT

j_call: TRBJ2-7
v_call: TRBV5-5
d_call: NA
clone_size: NA
cdr3_aa: CASSLGLAAFYEQYF
cdr3_nt: TGTGCCAGCAGCTTGGGATTAGCGGCGTTCTACGAGCAGTACTTC

j_call: TRBJ2-7
v_call: TRBV3-1/TRBV3-2
d_call: TRBD1
clone_size: NA
cdr3_aa: CASSHSPGGVHEQYF
cdr3_nt: TGTGCCAGCAGCCACAGCCCAGGGGGCGTGCACGAGCAGTACTTC

j_call: TRBJ2-7
v_call: TRBV7-9
d_call: NA
clone_size: NA
cdr3_aa: CASRYQGPEQYF
cdr3_nt: TGTGCCAGCAGATACCAGGGGCCCGAGCAGTACTTC